This T cell receptor beta chain was documented in a study of identical twins. Via MiXCR, TCRdb re-called the 5' RACE reads, giving one row per CDR3 protein. The sample consists of under 300,000 distinct CDR3 sequences, 9.5% to 15% of them appearing once. V shed 7 bases and J 7 bases; nucleotides not matched to a gene: 7. Germline CDR1 KGHDR, CDR2 SFDVKD. There are 14 residues in the CDR3. Healthy Caucasians supplied all donations. These data also featured in a second study, about yellow fever vaccine responses in identical twins.

The sequenced sample was memory (CD45RO+) T cells sorted from blood. This clonotype was sampled from a woman between 18 and 30 years old in good health. The chain has TRBV24-1 and TRBJ2-1; 9 nucleotides match TRBD1. CDR3 sequence reads: CATSKTGTGNEQFF. The CDR3 nucleotides read TGTGCCACCAGCAAAACCGGGACAGGGAATGAGCAGTTCTTC.